Presented here are 26 T cell receptor beta chains from one specimen sequenced in a study of human T cells and chemical hapten exposure. The treatment: therapeutic diphenylcyclopropenone sensitization with weekly scalp DPC. The library put unique molecular identifiers onto individual cDNA molecules. TCRdb re-derived calls from the reads in MiXCR, one entry per CDR3 protein. Of 3,500 or so distinct CDR3 sequences in the sample, around half were seen once. This material consisted of whole blood, taken before DPC sensitization or 2, 6, or about 24 weeks after (not recorded which). These receptors originate from an adult with alopecia areata. Some clones in this sample may be carry-over from other donors' samples. This table probably holds off-target reads from a library built for another chain.

This clonotype came up a few times. The chain links TRBV29-1 to TRBJ2-2; 8 bases map to TRBD1. The CDR3 has 16 residues. With V trimmed by 2 bases and J by 5 bases, 10 bases remained unmatched. Germline V gives CDR1 SQVTM, CDR2 ANQGSEA. The chain's CDR3 is CSVELVGQALTGELFF. DNA for the CDR3: TGCAGCGTTGAACTCGTGGGACAGGCGTTAACCGGGGAGCTGTTTTTT.

The chain employs TRBV6-6 and TRBJ1-2; D not certain. Between the trimmed V and J ends, which lost 6 bases and 1 base, there was a span of 3 bases. CDR1 is MNHNY, CDR2 SVGAGI, per germline (reference sequence). CDR3 size: 11 residues. CDR3 sequence (DNA): TGTGCCAGCAGCCTTAACTATGGCTACACCTTC. This gives the protein CASSLNYGYTF.

A few counts support this clonotype. CDR3 bases: TGTGCCACCGGGGGAGCCTATGGCTACACCTTC. This sequence encodes CATGGAYGYTF. J is TRBJ1-2 and V is TRBV6-5; tentatively, D is TRBD1 (5 bases). V was pared by 10 bases and J by 4 bases, with 10 bases between. There are 11 residues in the CDR3. Germline V gene sequence: CDR1 MNHEY, CDR2 SVGAGI.

The chain carries TRBV6-4 and TRBJ2-2; the D gene is possibly TRBD1 (5 bases). V was cut by 7 bases and J by 5 bases, with 14 bases left in between. CDR3 length equals 14 residues. Germline V gene lookup returns CDR1 MRHNA and CDR2 SNTAGT. CDR3 sequence (DNA): TGTGCCAGCACCAGGACAAAGGATACCGGGGAGCTGTTTTTT. Its translation: CASTRTKDTGELFF.

The V and J genes are TRBV5-1 and TRBJ2-2; D remains unclear. The V gene lost 0 bases and the J gene lost 4 bases, with 7 bases spanning the gap. The CDR3 length is 14 residues. Per the germline V gene, CDR1 is SGHRS and CDR2 is YFSETQ. The CDR3 nucleotides read TGCGCCAGCAGCTTGGCCCCCAGCACCGGGGAGCTGTTTTTT. Translation gives CASSLAPSTGELFF.

A few counts support this clonotype. The junction and the germline gene differ at one end; a read error may be behind it. The chain carries TRBV7-7 and TRBJ2-7, with 8 bases identical to TRBD1. The germline CDR1 and CDR2 sequences are SSHAT and FNYEAQ (reference sequence). The CDR3 consists of 13 residues. The CDR3 DNA is TGTGCTAGCAGCCCGGGACAGGACAACGAGCAGTACTTC. Translation: CASSPGQDNEQYF.

The rearrangement joins TRBV7-9 to TRBJ2-1; 7 nucleotides align to TRBD2. Germline values: CDR1 SEHNR, CDR2 FQNEAQ (reference sequence). This CDR3 spans 14 amino acids. V lost 3 bases and J lost 7; bases outside the gene matches: 6. Here the CDR3 DNA reads TGTGCCAGCAGCTTGACGACTAGCCATAATGAGCAGTTCTTC. Translating gives CASSLTTSHNEQFF.

The rearrangement uses TRBV10-3 and TRBJ2-7; 7 bases match TRBD1. Trimming removed 4 bases from V and 2 bases from J; junction bases left unmatched: 5. The CDR3 has 14 residues. Germline assignment: CDR1 ENHRY and CDR2 SYGVKD. CDR3 loop: CAISVGTETYEQYF. CDR3 in DNA: TGTGCCATCAGTGTGGGGACAGAGACCTACGAGCAGTACTTC.

This chain links TRBV7-3 with TRBJ2-5; maybe TRBD1 (7 bases). This CDR3 region has 14 residues. V was trimmed by 5 bases and J by 5 bases, leaving 15 bases between them. Germline values: CDR1 SGHTA, CDR2 FQGTGA. The CDR3, as DNA: TGTGCCAGCAGCCCCCAGGGGGAGGCGGAGACCCAGTACTTC. Translation: CASSPQGEAETQYF. The full variable domain, its missing parts supplied by reference TRBV7-3 and TRBJ2-5, is GAGVSQTPSNKVTEKGKYVELRCDPISGHTALYWYRQSLGQGPEFLIYFQGTGAADDSGLPNDRFFAVRPEGSVSTLKIQRTERGDSAVYLCASSPQGEAETQYFGPGTRLLVL.

The DNA of the CDR3 is TGTGCCATCAGTGGAGGTACGGGCAAAGAGACCCAGTACTTC. Protein product: CAISGGTGKETQYF. The chain couples TRBV10-3 to TRBJ2-5; D gene unclear. Deletions cut 4 bases from V and 3 bases from J, with 12 bases between. CDR1 ENHRY and CDR2 SYGVKD come from the germline V gene. The length of the CDR3 is 14 residues.

The chain carries TRBV19 and TRBJ2-1, with D unclear. V was cut by 3 bases and J by 8 bases, with 17 bases left in between. The CDR3 has 15 residues. Per germline, CDR1 LNHDA and CDR2 SQIVND (reference sequence). The CDR3 DNA reads as TGTGCCAGTAGTATGGACCCGGCGGCCGGGTATGAGCAGTTCTTC. It yields the protein CASSMDPAAGYEQFF.

Only one count was recorded for this clonotype. The chain uses TRBV5-1 and TRBJ2-1, with D hard to call. The CDR3 totals 14 residues. CDR1 is SGHRS, CDR2 YFSETQ, per germline. V lost 0 bases, J lost 8 bases, and 12 bases lay in between. The CDR3 DNA reads TGCGCCAGCAGCTTGGAGCGTCAAGAAGATGAGCAGTTCTTC. It codes for CASSLERQEDEQFF.

The genes are TRBV30 and TRBJ2-5, with a tentative D call TRBD1 (5 bases). The CDR3 length is 11 residues. Germline V CDR1 and CDR2: GTSNPN, SVGIG (reference sequence). Trimming cost V 1 base and J 6 bases, with 6 bases left between them. CDR3 residues: CAWSAGKTQYF. The CDR3 DNA reads as TGTGCCTGGAGTGCAGGGAAGACCCAGTACTTC.

The table lists this clonotype with a few counts. The V call is TRBV5-1, the J call TRBJ2-7; TRBD1 might be the D (5 bases). Germline lookup yields CDR1 SGHRS and CDR2 YFSETQ. Trimming pared 2 bases from V and 0 bases from J, leaving 12 bases between. CDR3 length: 15 residues. The CDR3 here is CASSLRQSRSYEQYF. CDR3 coding DNA: TGCGCCAGCAGCTTAAGACAGAGTCGCTCCTACGAGCAGTACTTC.

This chain joins TRBV3-1 and TRBJ2-3, with a possible D match to TRBD2 (5 bases). Germline CDR1 and CDR2: LGHDT and YNNKEL (reference sequence). Trimming took 2 bases from V and 6 from J, leaving 9 bases between them. The CDR3 contains 13 residues. For the CDR3, the DNA is TGTGCCAGCAGCCAAACAATAGCGGATACGCAGTATTTT. Translating gives CASSQTIADTQYF.

CDR3 in DNA: TGCGCCAGCAGTGTCGCGGTAGAGACCCAGTACTTC. Its translation: CASSVAVETQYF. This chain uses TRBV10-2 with TRBJ2-5; D not resolved. CDR3 length: 12 residues. CDR1 and CDR2 (germline): WSHSY, SAAADI. The V end lost 4 bases, the J end lost 4 bases, and 7 bases lay between the germline ends.

The chain couples TRBV30 to TRBJ2-5, with TRBD1 as a possible D gene (5 bases). This CDR3 contains 13 residues. Germline loops: CDR1 GTSNPN, CDR2 SVGIG (reference sequence). With 2 bases removed from V and 1 base from J, the gap between germline ends came to 8 bases. CDR3 protein: CAWSTQGQETQYF. The CDR3 DNA reads TGTGCCTGGAGTACCCAGGGCCAAGAGACCCAGTACTTC.

The V gene is TRBV29-1, the J gene TRBJ2-7; TRBD1 agrees at 8 bases. Trimming at V came to 4 bases and at J to 1 base, leaving 9 bases not matched to a gene. The CDR3 runs 15 residues. The germline V gene has CDR1 SQVTM and CDR2 ANQGSEA. The chain's CDR3 is CSVGRWRTGSYEQYF. DNA of the CDR3: TGCAGCGTTGGTCGGTGGAGGACAGGGTCCTACGAGCAGTACTTC.

This clonotype showed up just a few times. Written as DNA, the CDR3 is TGTGCCAGCAGCCAAGGGGACTATAGACCCGTCGAAGATACGCAGTATTTT. Translation gives CASSQGDYRPVEDTQYF. V and J are TRBV4-2 and TRBJ2-3, with 7 nucleotides matching TRBD2. The CDR3 is 17 residues long. Germline V gives CDR1 LGHNA, CDR2 YNFKEQ. The V gene end was trimmed by 1 base and the J gene end by 5 bases; junction bases not matched to a gene: 12.

The CDR3: CASSVAVGWNTDTQYF. The CDR3 DNA sequence: TGTGCCAGCAGCGTAGCTGTGGGTTGGAACACAGATACGCAGTATTTT. This rearrangement joins TRBV9 to TRBJ2-3; D is uncertain. Germline V lookup: CDR1 SGDLS, CDR2 YYNGEE. The CDR3 extends over 16 amino acids. The germline V and J ends were trimmed by 0 bases and 2 bases, with 13 bases remaining between them.

This clonotype came up a few times. The V gene is TRBV29-1, the J gene TRBJ2-2; D may be TRBD2 (5 bases). The CDR3 has 17 residues. Germline values: CDR1 SQVTM, CDR2 ANQGSEA. V lost 0 bases, J lost 0 bases, and 14 bases lay in between. The CDR3, as DNA: TGCAGCGTTGAAGATCTAGCACCCATACCGAACACCGGGGAGCTGTTTTTT. It translates to CSVEDLAPIPNTGELFF.

The chain is built from TRBV10-1 and TRBJ2-1; D is unclear. This CDR3 has 12 amino acids. Trimming cost V 0 bases and J 6 bases, with 3 bases left between them. Germline loops: CDR1 WNHNN, CDR2 SYGVQD (reference sequence). The CDR3: CASSESVNEQFF. The CDR3 coding sequence is TGCGCCAGCAGTGAGTCAGTCAATGAGCAGTTCTTC.

This clonotype was seen more than once but under ten times. This chain joins TRBV7-8 and TRBJ2-3, with TRBD2 matching over 8 bases. The trim removed 1 base at V and 6 bases at J, leaving 9 bases unmatched. This CDR3 region has 16 residues. The germline CDR1 and CDR2 sequences are SGHVS and FQNEAQ. CDR3 sequence (DNA): TGTGCCAGCAGCTTAGTGAGCGGGGGTGCCTCCGATACGCAGTATTTT. It is translated as CASSLVSGGASDTQYF.

In nucleotides, the CDR3 is TGTGCCAGCAGCCTCTCGACAGGTGCCTTAGAGACCCAGTACTTC. This codes for CASSLSTGALETQYF. The chain uses TRBV7-2 and TRBJ2-5; possibly TRBD1 for D (6 bases). V was trimmed by 5 bases and J by 4 bases, leaving 17 bases between them. The CDR3 has 15 amino acids. CDR1 SGHTA and CDR2 FQGNSA come from the germline V gene.

The chain carries TRBV9 and TRBJ2-1, with TRBD2 matching 15 bases. Germline CDR1 is SGDLS and CDR2 is YYNGEE. The junction had 6 bases not matched to a gene; V was cut back by 4 bases and J by 10 bases. This CDR3 has 15 residues. In nucleotides, the CDR3 is TGTGCCAGCAGCCCCGGGACTAGCGGGGGGATCGAGCAGTTCTTC. Translation: CASSPGTSGGIEQFF.

The chain employs TRBV20-1 and TRBJ2-7; TRBD2 aligns across 11 bases. The CDR3 sequence is 15 residues long. Trimming removed 2 bases from V and 2 bases from J; junction bases left unmatched: 5. Per germline, CDR1 DFQATT and CDR2 SNEGSKA (reference sequence). The CDR3 bases are TGCAGTGCTAGACACACTAGCGGGGGAGCCTACGAGCAGTACTTC. It encodes CSARHTSGGAYEQYF.